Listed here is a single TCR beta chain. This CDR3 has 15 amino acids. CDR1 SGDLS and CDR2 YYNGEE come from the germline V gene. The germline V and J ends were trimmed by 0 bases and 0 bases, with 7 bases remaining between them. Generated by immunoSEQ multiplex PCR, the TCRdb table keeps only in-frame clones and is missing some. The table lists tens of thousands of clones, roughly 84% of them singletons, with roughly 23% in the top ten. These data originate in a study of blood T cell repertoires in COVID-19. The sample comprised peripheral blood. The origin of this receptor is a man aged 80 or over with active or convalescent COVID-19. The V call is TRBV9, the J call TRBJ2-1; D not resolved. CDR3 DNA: TGTGCCAGCAGCGTAGGTAGTAACTCCTACAATGAGCAGTTCTTC. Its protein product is CASSVGSNSYNEQFF.